These 2 T cell receptor beta chains were all obtained from the same sample, sequenced in a study of tumor-infiltrating lymphocytes in primary liver carcinoma. Alongside blood RNA obtained from unsorted whole blood, germline DNA was also extracted. A constant-region primer served to make TCR beta cDNA from roughly 500 ng total RNA. Investigators got TCR beta libraries out of three nested multiplex PCR rounds, done with slightly modified ARM-PCR. Forward primers for TRBV1-TRBV30 and a C-beta reverse primer served the first two PCR rounds, at about 10 cycles each. TCRdb re-analysed the multiplex PCR reads in MiXCR, keeping a single row per CDR3 protein. The sample has about 300,000 distinct CDR3 sequences; roughly two thirds are singletons. The sequenced sample was peripheral blood. The receptor set was obtained from a middle-aged man with primary liver carcinoma and hepatitis B virus infection.

This clonotype was seen more than once but under ten times. The CDR3 spells CASSLTRTEAFF. In DNA form, the CDR3 reads TGTGCCAGCAGTCTTACCAGAACTGAAGCTTTCTTT. This chain connects TRBV12-3 or TRBV12-4 to TRBJ1-1; no clear D. The CDR3 loop spans 12 amino acids. V lost 5 bases to trimming and J lost 5 bases, with 9 bases between them.

Details on this clonotype: A much larger clone differs by one base, so this may be a read error. The chain combines TRBV30 with TRBJ1-1; unclear D gene. Germline CDR1 reads GTSNPN; CDR2 reads SVGIG (reference sequence). The CDR3 covers 12 residues. The CDR3 sequence is CAWSHGSTEALF. As DNA, the CDR3 is TGTGCCTGGAGTCACGGGAGCACTGAAGCTCTCTTT.